These T cell receptor beta chains were read from a single sample in a study of T cells after posttransplantation cyclophosphamide. Sequenced by immunoSEQ multiplex PCR; TCRdb stores in-frame clones only, minus some. The data contain 20,000 to 25,000 clones, more than 70% of them singletons. The material sequenced was PBMCs. The origin of the receptors is a woman aged 60-70 years with a blood cancer, CMV-positive, and with a related stem cell donor. The CDR3 runs from the conserved cysteine through the conserved F or W. A D gene is named only where the DNA matches it firmly. Expanded clones are given a class, and other clones once, few, many or no size at all.

j_call	d_call	v_call	clone_size	cdr3_aa	cdr3_nt
TRBJ1-4	NA	TRBV5-1	once	CASSGGGPSSTTNEKLFF	TGCGCCAGCAGCGGAGGAGGGCCCAGCTCTACAACTAATGAAAAACTGTTTTTT
TRBJ1-2	NA	TRBV19	NA	CASSIVGRDGYTF	TGTGCCAGTAGTATAGTGGGCAGGGATGGCTACACCTTC
TRBJ2-2	NA	TRBV5-3	NA	CARRGEDTGELFF	TGTGCCAGAAGGGGTGAGGACACCGGGGAGCTGTTTTTT
TRBJ2-1	TRBD2	TRBV11-2	NA	CASSPWWGGAGGYNEQFF	TGTGCCAGCAGCCCCTGGTGGGGTGGAGCGGGAGGATACAATGAGCAGTTCTTC
TRBJ2-2	TRBD2	TRBV18	few	CASSPTAGGFGELFF	TGTGCCAGCTCACCAACAGCGGGGGGCTTCGGGGAGCTGTTTTTT
TRBJ1-2	NA	TRBV19	NA	CASSMRGPTFTYGYTF	TGTGCCAGTAGTATGCGGGGACCCACTTTCACCTATGGCTACACCTTC
TRBJ2-6	NA	TRBV11-2	NA	CASRDRASGANVLTF	TGTGCCAGCAGAGATCGCGCATCTGGGGCCAACGTCCTGACTTTC
TRBJ2-3	NA	TRBV5-4	NA	CASSLVAGSTDTQYF	TGTGCCAGCAGCTTGGTCGCGGGTAGCACAGATACGCAGTATTTT
TRBJ2-7	NA	TRBV10-1	NA	CASSEPWGEPGDEQYF	TGCGCCAGCAGCGAACCTTGGGGTGAACCGGGGGACGAGCAGTACTTC
TRBJ2-5	TRBD1	TRBV5-1	NA	CASSYGQAQETQYF	TGCGCCAGCAGCTACGGACAGGCGCAAGAGACCCAGTACTTC
TRBJ1-1	TRBD1	TRBV6-1	NA	CASSESRGRGFTEAFF	TGTGCCAGCAGTGAATCGAGGGGGCGCGGGTTTACTGAAGCTTTCTTT
TRBJ2-1	NA	TRBV18	NA	CASSPSGNSYNEQFF	TGTGCCAGCTCACCAAGTGGCAATTCCTACAATGAGCAGTTCTTC
TRBJ1-2	TRBD1	TRBV10-3	NA	CAIRDSSGVNYGYTF	TGTGCCATCCGGGACAGCTCCGGGGTAAACTATGGCTACACCTTC
TRBJ2-7	TRBD2	TRBV5-4	NA	CASNRAGEAYEQYF	TGTGCCAGCAACCGGGCGGGAGAAGCCTACGAGCAGTACTTC
TRBJ2-5	NA	TRBV7-9	NA	CASSSKPGTIRETQYF	TGTGCCAGCAGCTCGAAACCGGGAACAATAAGGGAGACCCAGTACTTC
TRBJ2-7	NA	TRBV6-5	NA	CASSYAESSYEQYF	TGTGCCAGCAGTTATGCGGAAAGCTCCTACGAGCAGTACTTC
TRBJ2-5	TRBD1	TRBV19	NA	CASSANRDRGRGQYF	TGTGCCAGTAGTGCAAACCGGGACAGGGGGCGCGGCCAGTACTTC
TRBJ2-5	NA	TRBV2	NA	CASRRDSGTQYF	TGTGCCAGCAGGAGGGACTCCGGGACCCAGTACTTC
TRBJ2-1	NA	TRBV20-1	NA	CSARDYRQFF	TGCAGTGCTAGAGATTATCGGCAGTTCTTC
TRBJ1-1	NA	TRBV19	NA	CAPSITSGTEAFF	TGTGCCCCCTCGATCACTTCCGGCACTGAAGCTTTCTTT
TRBJ2-1	NA	TRBV16	few	CASSQSSGYNEQFF	TGTGCCAGCAGCCAATCTTCCGGCTACAATGAGCAGTTCTTC
TRBJ1-3	NA	TRBV9	once	CASSPDSTYGNTIYF	TGTGCCAGCAGCCCGGACAGTACCTATGGAAACACCATATATTTT
TRBJ2-3	TRBD2	TRBV6-6	NA	CASRFGTSGMGEQYF	TGTGCCAGCAGGTTCGGGACTAGCGGGATGGGGGAGCAGTATTTT
TRBJ2-3	TRBD2	TRBV7-2	NA	CASSLRVAGDITDTQYF	TGTGCCAGCAGCTTAAGGGTAGCGGGAGATATAACAGATACGCAGTATTTT
TRBJ1-1	TRBD1	TRBV11-2	NA	CASSSRGRQNTEAFF	TGTGCCAGCAGCTCAAGGGGGCGGCAGAACACTGAAGCTTTCTTT
TRBJ2-1	TRBD2	TRBV30	NA	CAWSVIRGLAYNEQFF	TGTGCCTGGAGTGTAATTAGGGGACTAGCCTACAATGAGCAGTTCTTC
TRBJ2-7	NA	TRBV2	NA	CASRRDTSYEQYF	TGTGCCAGCAGGAGGGATACATCCTACGAGCAGTACTTC
TRBJ2-1	NA	TRBV5-1	NA	CASSLGSGDGEQFF	TGCGCCAGCAGCTTGGGGTCGGGAGATGGTGAGCAGTTCTTC
TRBJ2-3	TRBD2	TRBV7-9	NA	CASSTRLAGEGSDTQYF	TGTGCCAGCAGCACCAGACTAGCGGGAGAAGGTTCAGATACGCAGTATTTT
TRBJ2-7	TRBD2	TRBV30	NA	CAWRTSGRDEQYF	TGTGCCTGGAGGACTAGCGGGAGGGATGAGCAGTACTTC
TRBJ2-7	TRBD1	TRBV7-8	NA	CASSPRDRPLEQYF	TGTGCCAGCAGCCCCCGGGACAGGCCCCTCGAGCAGTACTTC
TRBJ1-2	TRBD1	TRBV19	NA	CASSPLGTGEYGYTF	TGTGCCAGTAGTCCCCTCGGGACAGGGGAATATGGCTACACCTTC
TRBJ1-5	NA	TRBV27	NA	CASRGEYTNQPQHF	TGTGCCAGCAGGGGAGAGTACACCAATCAGCCCCAGCATTTT
TRBJ1-1	NA	TRBV5-1	NA	CASSTTTAPNTEAFF	TGCGCCAGCAGCACGACGACAGCCCCGAACACTGAAGCTTTCTTT
TRBJ1-4	NA	TRBV18	few	CASSPRQSATNEKLFF	TGTGCCAGCTCACCCCGACAATCCGCAACTAATGAAAAACTGTTTTTT
TRBJ2-3	TRBD1	TRBV5-1	NA	CASTYTGGGTDTQYF	TGCGCCAGCACCTATACAGGGGGCGGGACAGATACGCAGTATTTT
TRBJ2-1	TRBD2	TRBV7-3	NA	CASSSSGSRYNEQFF	TGTGCCAGCAGTTCTAGCGGGAGTCGATACAATGAGCAGTTCTTC
TRBJ2-1	TRBD2	TRBV10-3	NA	CAISRLAGASSYNEQFF	TGTGCCATCAGTCGGCTAGCGGGCGCGAGCTCCTACAATGAGCAGTTCTTC
TRBJ2-1	NA	TRBV4-1	NA	CASSHDIYNEQFF	TGCGCCAGCAGCCACGACATCTACAATGAGCAGTTCTTC
TRBJ1-2	NA	TRBV5-4	NA	CASSNIKPDGYTF	TGTGCCAGCAGTAATATTAAACCGGATGGCTACACCTTC
TRBJ1-2	NA	TRBV12-5	NA	CASGRDWLKNYGYTF	TGTGCTAGTGGTAGAGACTGGTTAAAAAACTATGGCTACACCTTC
TRBJ2-3	TRBD2	TRBV7-2	NA	CASSPRLAGPNTQYF	TGTGCCAGCAGCCCACGACTAGCGGGGCCGAATACGCAGTATTTT
TRBJ1-1	NA	TRBV27	NA	CASIGKLSRNTEAFF	TGTGCCAGCATCGGGAAATTGTCTAGGAACACTGAAGCTTTCTTT